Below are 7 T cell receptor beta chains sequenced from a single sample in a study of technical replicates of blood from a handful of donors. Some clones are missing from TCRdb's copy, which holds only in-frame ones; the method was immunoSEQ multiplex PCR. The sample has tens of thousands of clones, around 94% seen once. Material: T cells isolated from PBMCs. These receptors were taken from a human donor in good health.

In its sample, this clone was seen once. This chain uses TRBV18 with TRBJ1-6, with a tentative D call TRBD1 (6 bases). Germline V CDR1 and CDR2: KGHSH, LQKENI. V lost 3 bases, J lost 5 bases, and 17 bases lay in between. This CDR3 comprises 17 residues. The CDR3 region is CASSPLIATGHNSPLHF. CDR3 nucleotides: TGTGCCAGCTCACCTCTCATCGCGACAGGTCATAATTCACCCCTCCACTTT. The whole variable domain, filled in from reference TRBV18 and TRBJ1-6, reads NAGVMQNPRHLVRRRGQEARLRCSPMKGHSHVYWYRQLPEEGLKFMVYLQKENIIDESGMPKERFSAEFPKEGPSILRIQQVVRGDSAAYFCASSPLIATGHNSPLHFGNGTRLTVT.

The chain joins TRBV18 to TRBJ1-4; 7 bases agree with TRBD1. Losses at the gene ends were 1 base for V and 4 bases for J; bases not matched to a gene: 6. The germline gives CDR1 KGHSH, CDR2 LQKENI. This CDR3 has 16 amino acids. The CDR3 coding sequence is TGTGCCAGCTCACCACAGCCTCGGGACAGTAATGAAAAACTGTTTTTT. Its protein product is CASSPQPRDSNEKLFF. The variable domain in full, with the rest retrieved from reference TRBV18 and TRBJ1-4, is NAGVMQNPRHLVRRRGQEARLRCSPMKGHSHVYWYRQLPEEGLKFMVYLQKENIIDESGMPKERFSAEFPKEGPSILRIQQVVRGDSAAYFCASSPQPRDSNEKLFFGSGTQLSVL.

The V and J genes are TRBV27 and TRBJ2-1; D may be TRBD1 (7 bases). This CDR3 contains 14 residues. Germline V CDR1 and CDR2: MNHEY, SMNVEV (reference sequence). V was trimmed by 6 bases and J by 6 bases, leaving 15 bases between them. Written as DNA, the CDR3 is TGTGCCAGCAGGCGCGGGACAGTAGGCAATGAGCAGTTCTTC. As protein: CASRRGTVGNEQFF.

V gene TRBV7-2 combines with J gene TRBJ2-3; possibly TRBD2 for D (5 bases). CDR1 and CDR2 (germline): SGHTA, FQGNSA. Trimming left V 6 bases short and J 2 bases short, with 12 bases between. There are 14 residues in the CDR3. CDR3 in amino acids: CASSLGLYTDTQYF. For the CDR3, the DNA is TGTGCCAGCAGTCTAGGACTTTACACAGATACGCAGTATTTT. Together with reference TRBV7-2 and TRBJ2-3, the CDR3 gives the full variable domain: GAGVSQSPSNKVTEKGKDVELRCDPISGHTALYWYRQSLGQGLEFLIYFQGNSAPDKSGLPSDRFSAERTGGSVSTLTIQRTQQEDSAVYLCASSLGLYTDTQYFGPGTRLTVL.

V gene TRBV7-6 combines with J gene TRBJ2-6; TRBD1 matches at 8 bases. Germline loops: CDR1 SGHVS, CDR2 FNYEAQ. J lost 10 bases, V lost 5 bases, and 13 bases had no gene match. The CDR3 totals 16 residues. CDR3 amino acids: CASSNGRGPLGNVLTF. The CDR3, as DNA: TGTGCCAGCAGCAACGGCAGGGGGCCTCTTGGAAACGTCCTGACTTTC.

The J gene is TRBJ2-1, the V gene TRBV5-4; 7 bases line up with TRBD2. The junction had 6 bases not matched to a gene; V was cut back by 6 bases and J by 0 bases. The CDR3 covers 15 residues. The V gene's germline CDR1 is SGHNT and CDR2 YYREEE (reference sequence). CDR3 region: CASTWTSGSYNEQFF. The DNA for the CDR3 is TGTGCCAGCACGTGGACTAGTGGCTCCTACAATGAGCAGTTCTTC.

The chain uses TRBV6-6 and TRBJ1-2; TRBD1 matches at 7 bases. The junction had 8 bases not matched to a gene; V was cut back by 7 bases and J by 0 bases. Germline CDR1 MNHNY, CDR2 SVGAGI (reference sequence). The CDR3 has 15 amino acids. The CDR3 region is CASTPWDRPNYGYTF. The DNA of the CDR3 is TGTGCCAGCACCCCCTGGGACAGACCTAACTATGGCTACACCTTC.